Given below is one TCR beta chain in context. Its antigen is unknown. One end of the junction varies from germline; a read error may be responsible. Constant-region priming of about 520 ng total RNA yielded TCR beta cDNA. TCR beta libraries came from three nested multiplex PCR rounds using slightly modified ARM-PCR. Two initial PCR rounds of approximately 10 cycles each paired TRBV1-TRBV30 forward primers with a C-beta reverse primer. MiXCR, applied by TCRdb to the multiplex PCR reads, yields one record per CDR3 protein. The sample shows 100,000 or so distinct CDR3 sequences, more than 65% of them seen only once. The data were obtained in a study of tumor-infiltrating lymphocytes in primary liver carcinoma. Study background: Those enrolled were patients of both sexes, who were aged 30 to 69 years. Study observations and caveats: Blood's top-250-clone fraction was significantly lower than that of tumors (p = 0.039).

From unsorted bulk tissue weighing roughly 18-31 mg, DNA and RNA were co-extracted. Patients were chronically HBV-infected and treatment-naive. Five separate regions were sampled from each tumor. Germline-derived CDR1 and CDR2 are SGHVS and FQNEAQ. The CDR3 spans 16 residues. The chain uses TRBV7-8 and TRBJ2-3; 7 bases agree with TRBD2. Sequenced input: liver tumor tissue from sampling region 2. Subset of the sample: tumor region T2, inferior pole. This TCR was recovered from a woman aged 55-69 years with primary liver carcinoma and hepatitis B virus infection. The CDR3 nucleotides are TGTGCCAGCAGCTCAAGACTAGCAGGTCATACAGATACGCAGTGTTTC. It is translated as CASSSRLAGHTDTQCF.